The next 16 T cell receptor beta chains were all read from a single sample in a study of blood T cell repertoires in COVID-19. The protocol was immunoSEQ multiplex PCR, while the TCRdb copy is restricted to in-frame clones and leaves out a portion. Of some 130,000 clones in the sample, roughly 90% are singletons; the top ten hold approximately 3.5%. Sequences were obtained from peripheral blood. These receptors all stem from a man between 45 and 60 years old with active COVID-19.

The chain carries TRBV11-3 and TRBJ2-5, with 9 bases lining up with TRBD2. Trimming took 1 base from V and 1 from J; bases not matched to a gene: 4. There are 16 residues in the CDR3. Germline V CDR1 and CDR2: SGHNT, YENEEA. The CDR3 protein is CASSLVISGSQETQYF. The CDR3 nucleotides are TGTGCCAGCAGCTTAGTAATTAGCGGGAGCCAAGAGACCCAGTACTTC.

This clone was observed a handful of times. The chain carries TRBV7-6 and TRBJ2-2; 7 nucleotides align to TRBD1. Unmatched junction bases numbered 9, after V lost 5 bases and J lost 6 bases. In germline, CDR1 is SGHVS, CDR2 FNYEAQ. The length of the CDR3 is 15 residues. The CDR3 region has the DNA TGTGCCAGCAGCACTGCCCGGACAGGTGCCGGGGAGCTGTTTTTT. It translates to CASSTARTGAGELFF.

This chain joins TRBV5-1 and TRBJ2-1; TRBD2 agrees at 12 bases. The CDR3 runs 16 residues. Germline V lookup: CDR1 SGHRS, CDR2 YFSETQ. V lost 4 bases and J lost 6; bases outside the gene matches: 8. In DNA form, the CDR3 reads TGCGCCAGCAGCAAGACTAGCGGGAGAGCTCCCAATGAGCAGTTCTTC. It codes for CASSKTSGRAPNEQFF.

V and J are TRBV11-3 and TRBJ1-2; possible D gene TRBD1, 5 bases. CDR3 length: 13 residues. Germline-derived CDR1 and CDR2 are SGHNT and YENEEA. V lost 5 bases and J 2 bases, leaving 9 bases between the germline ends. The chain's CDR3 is CASSPRGNYGYTF. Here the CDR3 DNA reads TGTGCCAGCAGCCCCCGGGGGAACTATGGCTACACCTTC.

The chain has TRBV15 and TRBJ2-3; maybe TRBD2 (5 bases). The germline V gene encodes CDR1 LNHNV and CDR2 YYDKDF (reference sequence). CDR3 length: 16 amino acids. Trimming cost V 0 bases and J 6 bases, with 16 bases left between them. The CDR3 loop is CATSREGRGFSDTQYF. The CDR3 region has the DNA TGTGCCACCAGCAGAGAGGGCCGAGGGTTTTCCGATACGCAGTATTTT.

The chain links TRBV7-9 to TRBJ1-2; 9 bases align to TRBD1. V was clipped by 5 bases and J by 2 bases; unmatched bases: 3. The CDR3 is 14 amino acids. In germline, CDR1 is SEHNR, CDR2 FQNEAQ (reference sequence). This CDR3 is CASSTGQGNYGYTF. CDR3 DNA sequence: TGTGCCAGCAGCACTGGACAGGGGAACTATGGCTACACCTTC.

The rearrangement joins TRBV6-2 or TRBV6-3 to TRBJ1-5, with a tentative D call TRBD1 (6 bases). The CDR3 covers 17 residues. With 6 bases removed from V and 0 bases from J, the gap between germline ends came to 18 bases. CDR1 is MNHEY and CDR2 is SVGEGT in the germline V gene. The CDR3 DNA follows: TGTGCCAGCAGCCGCAAACTCCGGGGGGCTAGCAATCAGCCCCAGCATTTT. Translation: CASSRKLRGASNQPQHF.

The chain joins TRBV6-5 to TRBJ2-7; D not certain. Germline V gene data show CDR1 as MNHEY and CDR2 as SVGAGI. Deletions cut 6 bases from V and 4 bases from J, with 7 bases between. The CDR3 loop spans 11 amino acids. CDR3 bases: TGTGCCAGCAGCGACGGGTACGAGCAGTACTTC. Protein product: CASSDGYEQYF.

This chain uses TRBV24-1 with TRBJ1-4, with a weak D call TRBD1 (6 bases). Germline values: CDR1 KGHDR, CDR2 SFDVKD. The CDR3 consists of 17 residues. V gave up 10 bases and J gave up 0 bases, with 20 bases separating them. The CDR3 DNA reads TGTGCCACTCAAACGACAGGACTTCCTCCAACTAATGAAAAACTGTTTTTT. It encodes CATQTTGLPPTNEKLFF.

For the CDR3, the DNA is TGTGCCAGCAGTTCCTCAGGAGGAGGGGACGGGGAGCTGTTTTTT. Amino acid sequence: CASSSSGGGDGELFF. The chain uses TRBV6-2 or TRBV6-3 and TRBJ2-2; D perhaps matches TRBD2 (6 bases). Germline lookup yields CDR1 MNHEY and CDR2 SVGEGT. The CDR3 has 15 amino acids. Trimming cost V 4 bases and J 7 bases, with 16 bases left between them.

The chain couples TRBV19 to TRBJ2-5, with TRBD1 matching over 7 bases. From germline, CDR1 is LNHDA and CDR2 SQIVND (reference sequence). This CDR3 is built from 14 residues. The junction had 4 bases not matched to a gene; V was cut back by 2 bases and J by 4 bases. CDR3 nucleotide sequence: TGTGCCAGTAGTATAATCCCAGGGGGAGAGACCCAGTACTTC. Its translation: CASSIIPGGETQYF.

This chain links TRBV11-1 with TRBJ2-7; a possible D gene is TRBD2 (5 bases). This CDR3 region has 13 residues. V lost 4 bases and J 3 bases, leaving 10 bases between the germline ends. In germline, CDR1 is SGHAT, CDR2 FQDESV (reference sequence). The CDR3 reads CASSSGLNYEQYF. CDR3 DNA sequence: TGTGCCAGCAGCTCCGGACTCAACTACGAGCAGTACTTC.

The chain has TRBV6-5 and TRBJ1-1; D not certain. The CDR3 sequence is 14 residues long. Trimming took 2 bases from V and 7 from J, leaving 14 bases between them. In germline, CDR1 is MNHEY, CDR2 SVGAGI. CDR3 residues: CASSYGSPESEAFF. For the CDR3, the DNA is TGTGCCAGCAGTTACGGTTCACCCGAGAGTGAAGCTTTCTTT.

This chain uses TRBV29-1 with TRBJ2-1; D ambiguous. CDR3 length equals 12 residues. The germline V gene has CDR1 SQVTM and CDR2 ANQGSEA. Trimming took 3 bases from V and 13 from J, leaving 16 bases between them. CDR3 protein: CSVEERRSSQFF. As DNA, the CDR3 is TGCAGCGTTGAGGAAAGGCGGTCGAGCCAGTTCTTC.

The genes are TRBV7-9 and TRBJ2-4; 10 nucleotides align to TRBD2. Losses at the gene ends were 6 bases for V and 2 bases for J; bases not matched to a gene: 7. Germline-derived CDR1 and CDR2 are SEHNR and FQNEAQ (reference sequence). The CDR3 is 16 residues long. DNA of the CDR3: TGTGCCAGCAGAGACCTAGCGGGAGATACCAAAAACATTCAGTACTTC. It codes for CASRDLAGDTKNIQYF.

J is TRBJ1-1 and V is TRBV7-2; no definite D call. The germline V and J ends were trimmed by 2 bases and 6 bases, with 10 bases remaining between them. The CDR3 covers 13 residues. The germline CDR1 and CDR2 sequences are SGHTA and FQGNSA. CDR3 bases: TGTGCCAGCAGCTTAAGGAGGGTTCCTGAAGCTTTCTTT. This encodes CASSLRRVPEAFF.